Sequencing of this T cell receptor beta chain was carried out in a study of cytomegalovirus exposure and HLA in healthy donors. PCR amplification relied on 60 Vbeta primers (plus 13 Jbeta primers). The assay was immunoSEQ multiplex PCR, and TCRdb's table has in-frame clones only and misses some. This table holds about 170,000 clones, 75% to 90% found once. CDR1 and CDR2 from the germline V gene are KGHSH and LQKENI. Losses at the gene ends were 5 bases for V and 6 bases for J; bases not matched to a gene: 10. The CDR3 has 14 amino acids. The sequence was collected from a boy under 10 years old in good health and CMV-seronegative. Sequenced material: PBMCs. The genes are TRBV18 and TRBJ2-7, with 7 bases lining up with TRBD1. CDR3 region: CASSSRQGSGEQYF. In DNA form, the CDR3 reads TGTGCCAGCTCATCCCGACAGGGATCGGGCGAGCAGTACTTC.